The 28 T cell receptor beta chains presented below share a single source sample, sequenced in a study of blood T cell repertoires in COVID-19. Profiled with immunoSEQ multiplex PCR; TCRdb holds only in-frame clones, not every one. This sample carries 250,000 or so clones, 80% to 90% of them seen once, and the ten largest clones take 1.2% to 1.5%. Sequences were obtained from peripheral blood. The origin of the receptors is an elderly man with acute or convalescent COVID-19.

The chain joins TRBV14 to TRBJ2-3, with 8 bases matching TRBD2. The germline gives CDR1 SGHDN, CDR2 FVKESK. V trimming: 3 bases; J trimming: 9 bases; junction bases outside the gene matches: 14. This CDR3 is built from 16 residues. CDR3 DNA: TGTGCCAGCAGCCAGGGTAGCGGGGACTCCAGGGAAACGCAGTATTTT. Translation: CASSQGSGDSRETQYF.

This clone was counted a single time. CDR3 coding DNA: TGTGCCAGCAGCACAACCGGACAGGGGGCCTACGAGCAGTACTTC. It encodes CASSTTGQGAYEQYF. V usage is TRBV7-2 and J usage is TRBJ2-7, with 10 bases lining up with TRBD1. Germline V gene data show CDR1 as SGHTA and CDR2 as FQGNSA. The CDR3 extends over 15 amino acids. V lost 5 bases and J lost 2; bases outside the gene matches: 6.

This clone came up a few times. The chain has TRBV29-1 and TRBJ1-2; no reliable D call. The CDR3 extends over 11 amino acids. Between the trimmed V and J ends, which lost 2 bases and 8 bases, there was a span of 9 bases. The germline V gene has CDR1 SQVTM and CDR2 ANQGSEA. CDR3 region: CSVELGSGYTF. The CDR3, as DNA: TGCAGCGTTGAACTGGGCTCAGGCTACACCTTC.

V usage is TRBV28 and J usage is TRBJ2-5, with D possibly TRBD1 on 5 matching bases. Germline loops: CDR1 MDHEN, CDR2 SYDVKM. This CDR3 comprises 14 residues. Trimming took 7 bases from V and 2 from J, leaving 14 bases between them. CDR3 coding DNA: TGTGCCAGCACGCTACCCGACAGTCAAGAGACCCAGTACTTC. It encodes CASTLPDSQETQYF.

This clone was seen more than once but under ten times. Written as DNA, the CDR3 is TGTGCCAGCAGCTCCACAAGGGGTGGACAGGACATCTATGGCTACACCTTC. Translation gives CASSSTRGGQDIYGYTF. The rearrangement uses TRBV7-9 and TRBJ1-2; 7 bases are shared with TRBD1. J was trimmed by 4 bases and V by 4 bases; bases with no gene match: 15. CDR3 length: 17 residues. Germline V CDR1 and CDR2: SEHNR, FQNEAQ (reference sequence).

This CDR3 reads CASSIHREGEQFF. In DNA form, the CDR3 reads TGTGCCAGCAGCATCCACAGGGAGGGTGAGCAGTTCTTC. The V call is TRBV11-3, the J call TRBJ2-1, with D perhaps TRBD2 (7 bases). The CDR3 covers 13 residues. The V and J ends lost 5 bases and 9 bases respectively, with 14 bases between them. CDR1 is SGHNT, CDR2 YENEEA, per germline.

This chain joins TRBV7-2 and TRBJ1-4, with 9 nucleotides matching TRBD1. The trim removed 2 bases at V and 2 bases at J, leaving 6 bases unmatched. Germline V lookup: CDR1 SGHTA, CDR2 FQGNSA. CDR3 length equals 17 residues. In DNA, the CDR3 is TGTGCCAGCAGCTTAAGACGGACAGGGGAGACTAATGAAAAACTGTTTTTT. Residues: CASSLRRTGETNEKLFF.

The chain has TRBV5-5 and TRBJ1-1; D gene ambiguous. Germline lookup yields CDR1 SGHKS and CDR2 YYEKEE (reference sequence). The CDR3 loop spans 14 amino acids. The V end was cut by 0 bases, the J end by 4 bases, with 10 bases between. CDR3 nucleotide sequence: TGTGCCAGCAGCTTGGTGATCGGGGTCACTGAAGCTTTCTTT. Translated: CASSLVIGVTEAFF.

The chain links TRBV28 to TRBJ2-1; TRBD2 agrees at 10 bases. Germline V gene lookup returns CDR1 MDHEN and CDR2 SYDVKM. V gave up 6 bases and J gave up 5 bases; unmatched junction bases: 7. The CDR3 totals 15 residues. Here the CDR3 reads CASRAVTSGHNEQFF. The DNA of the CDR3 is TGTGCCAGCAGAGCAGTGACTAGCGGGCACAATGAGCAGTTCTTC.

The chain carries TRBV3-1 (or the pseudogene TRBV3-2) and TRBJ1-5; D uncertain. This CDR3 spans 15 amino acids. V was shortened by 0 bases and J by 7 bases, with 13 bases between the two germline ends. Germline CDR1 LGHDT, CDR2 YNNKEL (reference sequence). DNA of the CDR3: TGTGCCAGCAGCCAAGATCACAGAGGGTTGCAGCCCCAGCATTTT. It encodes CASSQDHRGLQPQHF.

This clone was picked up one time. The junction and the germline gene differ at one end; a read error may be behind it. The J gene is TRBJ1-1, the V gene TRBV18; D is unclear. Germline V gene sequence: CDR1 KGHSH, CDR2 LQKENI. The CDR3 loop spans 12 amino acids. CDR3 residues: CASSPQSREAFF. In DNA form, the CDR3 reads TGTGCCAGCTCCCCACAGAGCCGTGAAGCTTTCTTT.

This chain connects TRBV5-1 to TRBJ2-1; 7 bases are shared with TRBD2. The germline V gene encodes CDR1 SGHRS and CDR2 YFSETQ. The CDR3 is made up of 14 amino acids. The junction had 10 bases not matched to a gene; V was cut back by 4 bases and J by 9 bases. CDR3 region: CASSPGGERGEQFF. In DNA form, the CDR3 reads TGCGCCAGCAGCCCTGGGGGGGAGCGAGGTGAGCAGTTCTTC.

This chain joins TRBV9 and TRBJ2-3, with TRBD2 identical over 9 bases. Germline loops: CDR1 SGDLS, CDR2 YYNGEE. Losses at the gene ends were 0 bases for V and 4 bases for J; bases not matched to a gene: 6. The CDR3 consists of 16 residues. CDR3 protein: CASSVAGGGAPDTQYF. As DNA, the CDR3 is TGTGCCAGCAGCGTAGCAGGCGGGGGGGCGCCAGATACGCAGTATTTT.

V gene TRBV11-1 combines with J gene TRBJ2-1; 9 nucleotides align to TRBD1. Trimming cost V 4 bases and J 5 bases; bases outside gene matches: 9. CDR1 and CDR2 from the germline V gene are SGHAT and FQDESV (reference sequence). This CDR3 contains 16 residues. CDR3 sequence (DNA): TGTGCCAGCAGCTCTTCCGGACAGGGGTGGAACAATGAGCAGTTCTTC. Its translation: CASSSSGQGWNNEQFF. The variable domain in full, with the rest retrieved from reference TRBV11-1 and TRBJ2-1, is EAEVAQSPRYKITEKSQAVAFWCDPISGHATLYWYRQILGQGPELLVQFQDESVVDDSQLPKDRFSAERLKGVDSTLKIQPAELGDSAMYLCASSSSGQGWNNEQFFGPGTRLTVL.

V usage is TRBV19 and J usage is TRBJ2-4, with 10 nucleotides matching TRBD1. Germline CDR1 reads LNHDA; CDR2 reads SQIVND (reference sequence). Germline trimming cut 3 bases from V and 4 bases from J; bases unmatched to any gene: 6. The CDR3 extends over 16 amino acids. In DNA, the CDR3 is TGTGCCAGTAGTATTGGCCCGGGACAGGGGAAAAACATTCAGTACTTC. Amino acid sequence: CASSIGPGQGKNIQYF.

DNA for the CDR3: TGTGCCATCCAGGACAGGCGGCAAACTCGGACCCTCCACTTT. Protein product: CAIQDRRQTRTLHF. The chain carries TRBV28 and TRBJ1-6, with 7 bases lining up with TRBD1. Germline lookup yields CDR1 MDHEN and CDR2 SYDVKM. V was pared by 10 bases and J by 14 bases, with 17 bases of the junction left unmatched. The CDR3 covers 14 residues.

V is TRBV20-1 and J is TRBJ2-1; D is unclear. The germline V gene encodes CDR1 DFQATT and CDR2 SNEGSKA (reference sequence). The CDR3 has 11 residues. V lost 3 bases and J 8 bases, leaving 8 bases between the germline ends. CDR3 coding DNA: TGCAGTGCTAGTTTTCTCGATGAGCAGTTCTTC. It specifies CSASFLDEQFF.

This clone was seen only a few times. CDR3 region: CASRRGPLNTEAFF. As DNA, the CDR3 is TGTGCCTCCCGGAGAGGGCCTTTGAACACTGAAGCTTTCTTT. The V and J genes are TRBV19 and TRBJ1-1, with D unclear. Trimming removed 11 bases from V and 0 bases from J, with 16 bases in between. The CDR3 is 14 amino acids. From germline, CDR1 is LNHDA and CDR2 SQIVND (reference sequence).

This chain connects TRBV7-2 to TRBJ1-2; 7 positions agree with TRBD1. The J segment lost 5 bases and the V segment lost 7 bases, leaving 7 bases of the junction unmatched. The CDR3 loop spans 13 amino acids. Germline assignment: CDR1 SGHTA and CDR2 FQGNSA. CDR3 nucleotide sequence: TGTGCCAGCAACGAACGGACAGGATATGGCTACACCTTC. Protein: CASNERTGYGYTF.

The rearrangement links TRBV5-4 to TRBJ1-2; possible D gene TRBD1, 6 bases. The CDR3 is made up of 15 amino acids. The germline V gene has CDR1 SGHNT and CDR2 YYREEE (reference sequence). V was clipped by 0 bases and J by 4 bases, with 13 bases between them. The CDR3 DNA is TGTGCCAGCAGCTTGGAGGGGGTGAGGAGCTATGGCTACACCTTC. Its translation: CASSLEGVRSYGYTF.

The gene calls are TRBV7-2 and TRBJ1-2, with 7 bases aligning to TRBD1. The CDR3 is 13 residues long. Germline loops: CDR1 SGHTA, CDR2 FQGNSA. V lost 7 bases to trimming and J lost 8 bases; unmatched junction nucleotides: 10. The CDR3 is CASTNRQGHGYTF. CDR3 in DNA: TGTGCCAGCACCAACAGACAGGGACACGGCTACACCTTC.

V and J are TRBV11-2 and TRBJ2-7, with D perhaps matching TRBD2 (5 bases). Trimming removed 3 bases from V and 6 bases from J, with 12 bases in between. The CDR3 totals 13 residues. Germline V gene lookup returns CDR1 SGHAT and CDR2 FQNNGV. CDR3 in amino acids: CASSLTGIGEQYF. The DNA for the CDR3 is TGTGCCAGCAGCTTGACGGGGATCGGCGAGCAGTACTTC.

V and J are TRBV9 and TRBJ2-1; 8 nucleotides line up with TRBD1. Trimming removed 3 bases from V and 0 bases from J; junction bases left unmatched: 5. There are 16 residues in the CDR3. Germline V gene lookup returns CDR1 SGDLS and CDR2 YYNGEE. CDR3 DNA sequence: TGTGCCAGCAGCGCGCCGGGACAGGACTCCTACAATGAGCAGTTCTTC. Translating gives CASSAPGQDSYNEQFF.

The J gene is TRBJ2-1, the V gene TRBV24-1, with D perhaps TRBD2 (5 bases). The germline V and J ends were trimmed by 0 bases and 7 bases, with 21 bases remaining between them. CDR3 length: 18 residues. Germline V gene sequence: CDR1 KGHDR, CDR2 SFDVKD. The CDR3 DNA is TGTGCCACCAGTGATTTGGGCCCTGTCGGGAAAGGAAGGAATGAGCAGTTCTTC. Protein product: CATSDLGPVGKGRNEQFF.

DNA of the CDR3: TGTGCCAGCAGCTTGGACAGCGGAGGGGAGCTGTTTTTT. It specifies CASSLDSGGELFF. The rearrangement uses TRBV5-8 and TRBJ2-2, with a weak D call TRBD2 (5 bases). The CDR3 extends over 13 amino acids. Germline loops: CDR1 SGHTS, CDR2 YDEGEE. Deletions cut 0 bases from V and 8 bases from J, with 8 bases between.

Only one count was recorded for this clone. The V call is TRBV14, the J call TRBJ2-2, with D unclear. Deletions cut 0 bases from V and 2 bases from J, with 13 bases between. Germline V gives CDR1 SGHDN, CDR2 FVKESK. This CDR3 region has 17 residues. CDR3 region: CASSQDLGSLNTGELFF. CDR3 DNA sequence: TGTGCCAGCAGCCAAGATCTGGGCAGCCTTAACACCGGGGAGCTGTTTTTT.

V gene TRBV18 combines with J gene TRBJ2-1; 10 bases are shared with TRBD2. This CDR3 region has 16 residues. Germline loops: CDR1 KGHSH, CDR2 LQKENI. The V segment lost 0 bases and the J segment 4 bases; nucleotides outside the gene matches: 3. As DNA, the CDR3 is TGTGCCAGCTCACCACCGATAGCGGGGGGATACAATGAGCAGTTCTTC. It encodes CASSPPIAGGYNEQFF. Drawing the rest from reference TRBV18 and TRBJ2-1, the complete variable domain is NAGVMQNPRHLVRRRGQEARLRCSPMKGHSHVYWYRQLPEEGLKFMVYLQKENIIDESGMPKERFSAEFPKEGPSILRIQQVVRGDSAAYFCASSPPIAGGYNEQFFGPGTRLTVL.

The chain carries TRBV7-6 and TRBJ2-1, with 10 bases identical to TRBD2. J gave up 6 bases and V 4 bases, and 9 bases lay outside the gene matches. Per the germline V gene, CDR1 is SGHVS and CDR2 is FNYEAQ. This CDR3 is built from 16 residues. Here the CDR3 DNA reads TGTGCCAGCAGCTCCCCTAGCGGGAGCAGTATCAATGAGCAGTTCTTC. This translates into CASSSPSGSSINEQFF.